The clone carrying this TCR beta chain was detected many times. This entry is derived from a study of Graves' ophthalmopathy and Graves' hyperthyroidism. RNA transcripts served as template for amplifying TCR beta CDR3 sequences. HTBI primers were employed in first-round RT-PCR, then a second-round multiplex PCR followed. TCRdb reanalysed the multiplex PCR reads using MiXCR and keeps one entry per CDR3 protein. The sample shows 450,000 to 600,000 distinct CDR3 sequences, approximately 35% of them seen only once. The V segment lost 6 bases and the J segment 9 bases; nucleotides outside the gene matches: 10. The CDR3 has 14 amino acids. The authors enrolled newly diagnosed hyperthyroidism patients aged 18 to 65 with under 2 months' duration. The evidence that diagnosis relied on was clinical symptoms, serum thyroxine, TRAb, thyroid ultrasound and orbital computed tomography.

The receptor was derived from an adult man with Graves' hyperthyroidism. The J gene is TRBJ1-5, the V gene TRBV12-3 or TRBV12-4, with 8 bases identical to TRBD1. The specimen was peripheral blood or thyroid tissue (not recorded which). CDR3 region: CASSHGQGIAPQHF. CDR3 in DNA: TGTGCCAGCAGCCACGGACAGGGTATTGCGCCCCAGCATTTT.